This is a list of T cell receptor beta chains from one sample in a study of brain metastases from non-small cell lung cancer. The protocol was immunoSEQ multiplex PCR, while the TCRdb copy is restricted to in-frame clones and leaves out a portion. Here the sample spans roughly 880 clones, less than 85% being singletons. Material for sequencing was tissue from a brain metastasis. The source of these receptors is a donor at least 40 years old with non-small cell lung cancer. Each CDR3 is given with its conserved first and last residue. D genes are given only for firm matches. The size entry is marked missing in some rows and otherwise reads once, few, many or a size class.

j_call clone_size v_call d_call cdr3_nt cdr3_aa
TRBJ2-1 NA TRBV3-1/TRBV3-2 TRBD1 TGTGCCAGCAGCCAGTATGGGACAGGGGGCGATGAGCAGTTCTTC CASSQYGTGGDEQFF
TRBJ1-1 NA TRBV5-1 TRBD1 TGCGCCAGCAGCCAAGGACAGGGGGCCTTGCAAGCTTTCTTT CASSQGQGALQAFF
TRBJ2-7 NA TRBV7-6 NA TGTGCCAGCAGCTTAGGACGGTCCTACGAGCAGTACTTC CASSLGRSYEQYF
TRBJ1-5 once TRBV7-8 TRBD1 TGTGCCAGCAGCCAACAGGGGAGTAATCAGCCCCAGCATTTT CASSQQGSNQPQHF
TRBJ1-5 once TRBV5-6 TRBD1 TGTGCCAGCAGCTCGACAGGGGATAGCAATCAGCCCCAGCATTTT CASSSTGDSNQPQHF
TRBJ1-2 NA TRBV4-3 NA TGCGCCAGCAGCCACTCGCTACAGCATAACTATGGCTACACCTTC CASSHSLQHNYGYTF
TRBJ2-3 NA TRBV5-4 TRBD2 TGTGCCAGCAGCCCCACTAGCGGCACAGATACGCAGTATTTT CASSPTSGTDTQYF
TRBJ1-1 NA TRBV30 NA TGTGCCTGGAGTGCAGGTTCCAGGGAAGCTTTCTTT CAWSAGSREAFF
TRBJ1-5 NA TRBV4-1 TRBD1 TGCGCCAGCAGCCAAGTGACAGGGGGCGGCCAGCCCCAGCATTTT CASSQVTGGGQPQHF
TRBJ1-5 NA TRBV21-1 NA TGTGCCAGCAGCGGGTCTCATGGATCTAGTAATCAGCCCCAGCATTTT CASSGSHGSSNQPQHF
TRBJ1-6 NA TRBV7-6 NA TGTGCCAGCAGCTTTTCCCCCAATTCACCCCTCCACTTT CASSFSPNSPLHF
TRBJ1-1 NA TRBV9 TRBD1 TGTGCCAGCAGCGCGCAGCAGGGGGAGGTTACTGAAGCTTTCTTT CASSAQQGEVTEAFF
TRBJ1-1 NA TRBV6-2/TRBV6-3 TRBD1 TGTGCCAGCAGTTACTCGTTTTTACAGGGGGCTGAAGCTTTCTTT CASSYSFLQGAEAFF
TRBJ1-1 NA TRBV6-1 NA TGTGCCAGCAGTGGGCACAGGGCCCCGATGAACACTGAAGCTTTCTTT CASSGHRAPMNTEAFF
TRBJ2-2 NA TRBV7-8 NA TGTGCCAGCAGCTTATCCCCAAACACCGGGGAGCTGTTTTTT CASSLSPNTGELFF
TRBJ1-1 NA TRBV3-1/TRBV3-2 NA TGTGCCAGCAGCTATTCCCTTCGGGTTACTGAAGCTTTCTTT CASSYSLRVTEAFF
TRBJ2-7 NA TRBV7-9 NA TGTGCCAGCAGCCTCTATCCCTCCTACGAGCAGTACTTC CASSLYPSYEQYF
TRBJ2-5 NA TRBV19 NA TGTGCCAGTAGGAGGGTAGGGGAAGAGACCCAGTACTTC CASRRVGEETQYF
TRBJ2-7 few TRBV7-6 NA TGTGCCAGCAGCCTGGGCCGGTCCTACGAGCAGTACTTC CASSLGRSYEQYF